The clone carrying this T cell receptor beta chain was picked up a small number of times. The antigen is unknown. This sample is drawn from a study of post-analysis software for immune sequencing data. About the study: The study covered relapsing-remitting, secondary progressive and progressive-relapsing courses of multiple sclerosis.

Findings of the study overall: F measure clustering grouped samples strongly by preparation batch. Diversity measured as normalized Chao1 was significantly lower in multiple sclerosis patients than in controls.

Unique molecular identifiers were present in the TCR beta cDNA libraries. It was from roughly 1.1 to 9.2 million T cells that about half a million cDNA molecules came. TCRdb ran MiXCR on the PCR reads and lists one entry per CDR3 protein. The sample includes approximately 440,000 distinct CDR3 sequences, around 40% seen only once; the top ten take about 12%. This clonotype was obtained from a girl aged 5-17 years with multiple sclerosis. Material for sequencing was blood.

CDR3 amino acids: CSARRQGQYF. CDR3 bases: TGCAGTGCTAGACGCCAAGGGCAGTACTTC. V usage is TRBV20-1 and J usage is TRBJ2-7; D is ambiguous. Per germline, CDR1 DFQATT and CDR2 SNEGSKA (reference sequence). The CDR3 has 10 residues. V lost 2 bases, J lost 9 bases, and 8 bases lay in between.